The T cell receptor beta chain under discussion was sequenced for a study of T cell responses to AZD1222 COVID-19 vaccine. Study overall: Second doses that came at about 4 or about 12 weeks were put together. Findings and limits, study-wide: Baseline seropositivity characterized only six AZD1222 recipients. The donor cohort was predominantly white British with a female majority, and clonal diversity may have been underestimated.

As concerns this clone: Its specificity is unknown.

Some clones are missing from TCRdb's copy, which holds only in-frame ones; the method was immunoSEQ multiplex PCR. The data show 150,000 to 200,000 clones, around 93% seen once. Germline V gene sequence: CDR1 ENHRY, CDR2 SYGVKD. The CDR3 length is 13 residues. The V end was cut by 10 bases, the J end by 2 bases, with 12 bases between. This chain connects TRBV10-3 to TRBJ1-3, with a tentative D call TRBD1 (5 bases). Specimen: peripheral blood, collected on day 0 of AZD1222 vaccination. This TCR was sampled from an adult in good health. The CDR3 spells CASWGTAGNTIYF. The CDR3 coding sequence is TGTGCCAGCTGGGGGACGGCTGGAAACACCATATATTTT.